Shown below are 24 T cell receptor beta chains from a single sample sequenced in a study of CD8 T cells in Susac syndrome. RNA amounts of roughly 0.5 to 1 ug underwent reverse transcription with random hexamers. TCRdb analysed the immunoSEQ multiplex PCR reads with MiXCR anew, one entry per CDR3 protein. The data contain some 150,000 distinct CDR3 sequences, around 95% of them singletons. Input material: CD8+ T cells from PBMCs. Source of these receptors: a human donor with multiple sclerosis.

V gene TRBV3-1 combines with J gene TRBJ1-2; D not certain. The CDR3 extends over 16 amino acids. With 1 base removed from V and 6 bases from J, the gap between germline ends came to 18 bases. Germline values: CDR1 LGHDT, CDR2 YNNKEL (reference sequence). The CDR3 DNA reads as TGTGCCAGCAGCCAAGCCCGGGGAAGGATGGGCCATGGCTACACCTTC. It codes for CASSQARGRMGHGYTF.

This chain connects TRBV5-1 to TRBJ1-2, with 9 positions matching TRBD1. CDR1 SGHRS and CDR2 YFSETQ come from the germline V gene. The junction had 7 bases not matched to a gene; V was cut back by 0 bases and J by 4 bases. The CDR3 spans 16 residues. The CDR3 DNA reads TGCGCCAGCAGCTTGGCGGCACAGGGGGCTGGCTATGGCTACACCTTC. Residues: CASSLAAQGAGYGYTF. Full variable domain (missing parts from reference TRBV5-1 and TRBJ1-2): KAGVTQTPRYLIKTRGQQVTLSCSPISGHRSVSWYQQTPGQGLQFLFEYFSETQRNKGNFPGRFSGRQFSNSRSEMNVSTLELGDSALYLCASSLAAQGAGYGYTFGSGTRLTVV.

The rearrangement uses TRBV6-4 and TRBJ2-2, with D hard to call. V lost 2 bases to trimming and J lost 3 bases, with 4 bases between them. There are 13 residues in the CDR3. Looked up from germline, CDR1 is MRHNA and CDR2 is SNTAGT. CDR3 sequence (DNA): TGTGCCAGCAGTGACAGGGACACCGGGGAGCTGTTTTTT. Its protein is CASSDRDTGELFF.

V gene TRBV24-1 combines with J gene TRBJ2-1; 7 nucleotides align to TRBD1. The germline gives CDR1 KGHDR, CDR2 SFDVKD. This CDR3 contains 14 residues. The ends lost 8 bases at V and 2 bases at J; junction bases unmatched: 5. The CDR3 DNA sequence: TGTGCCACCATGGGACAGCCAGCCTACAATGAGCAGTTCTTC. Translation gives CATMGQPAYNEQFF.

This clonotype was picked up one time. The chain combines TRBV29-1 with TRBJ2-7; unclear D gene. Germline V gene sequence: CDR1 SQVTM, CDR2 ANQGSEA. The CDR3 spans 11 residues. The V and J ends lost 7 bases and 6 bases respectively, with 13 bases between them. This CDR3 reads CSAADGPEQYV. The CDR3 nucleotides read TGCAGCGCCGCCGACGGCCCCGAGCAGTACGTC.

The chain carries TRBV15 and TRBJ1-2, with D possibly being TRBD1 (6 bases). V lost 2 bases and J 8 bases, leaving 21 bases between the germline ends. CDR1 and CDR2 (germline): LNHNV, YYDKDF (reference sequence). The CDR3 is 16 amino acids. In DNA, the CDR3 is TGTGCCACCAGCAGAAGCACGACCCTAACAGGGCTGGGCTACACCTTC. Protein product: CATSRSTTLTGLGYTF.

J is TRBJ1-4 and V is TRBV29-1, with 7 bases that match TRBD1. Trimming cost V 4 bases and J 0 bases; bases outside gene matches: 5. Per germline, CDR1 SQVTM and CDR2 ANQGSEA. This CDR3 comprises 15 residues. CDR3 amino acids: CSVAFRGATNEKLFF. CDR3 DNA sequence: TGCAGCGTTGCATTCAGGGGGGCAACTAATGAAAAACTGTTTTTT. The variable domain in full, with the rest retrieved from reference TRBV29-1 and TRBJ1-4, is SAVISQKPSRDICQRGTSLTIQCQVDSQVTMMFWYRQQPGQSLTLIATANQGSEATYESGFVIDKFPISRPNLTFSTLTVSNMSPEDSSIYLCSVAFRGATNEKLFFGSGTQLSVL.

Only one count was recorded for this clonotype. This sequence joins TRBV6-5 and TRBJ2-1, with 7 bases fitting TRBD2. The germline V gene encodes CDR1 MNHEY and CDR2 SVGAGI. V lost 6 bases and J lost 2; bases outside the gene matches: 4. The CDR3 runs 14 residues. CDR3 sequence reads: CASSRLAPYNEQFF. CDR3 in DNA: TGTGCCAGCAGCCGACTAGCTCCCTACAATGAGCAGTTCTTC.

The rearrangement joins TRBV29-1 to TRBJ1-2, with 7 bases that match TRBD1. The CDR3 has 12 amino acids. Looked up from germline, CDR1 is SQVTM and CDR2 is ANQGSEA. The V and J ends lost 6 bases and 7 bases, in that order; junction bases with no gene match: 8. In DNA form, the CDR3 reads TGCAGCGTAAGACAGGGCTTACGTGGCTACACCTTC. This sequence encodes CSVRQGLRGYTF.

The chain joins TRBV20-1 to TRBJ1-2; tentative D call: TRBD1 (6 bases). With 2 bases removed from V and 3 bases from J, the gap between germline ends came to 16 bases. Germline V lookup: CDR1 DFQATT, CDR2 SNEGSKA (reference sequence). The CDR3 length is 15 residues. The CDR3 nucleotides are TGCAGTGCTAGATTCCGACAGGTACCCTACTATGGCTACACCTTC. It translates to CSARFRQVPYYGYTF.

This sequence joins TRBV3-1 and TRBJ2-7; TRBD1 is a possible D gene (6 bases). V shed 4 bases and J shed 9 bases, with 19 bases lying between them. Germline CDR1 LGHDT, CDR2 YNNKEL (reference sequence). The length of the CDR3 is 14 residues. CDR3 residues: CASSRDKPGNGQYF. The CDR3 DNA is TGTGCCAGCAGCCGGGACAAGCCTGGTAATGGGCAGTACTTC.

CDR3 region: CASSHGLAGGNEQFF. The CDR3 DNA follows: TGCGCCAGCAGCCACGGACTAGCGGGGGGAAATGAGCAGTTCTTC. This chain joins TRBV4-1 and TRBJ2-1, with TRBD2 identical over 14 bases. The CDR3 extends over 15 amino acids. The junction had 2 bases not matched to a gene; V was cut back by 3 bases and J by 7 bases. Germline CDR1 MGHRA, CDR2 YSYEKL.

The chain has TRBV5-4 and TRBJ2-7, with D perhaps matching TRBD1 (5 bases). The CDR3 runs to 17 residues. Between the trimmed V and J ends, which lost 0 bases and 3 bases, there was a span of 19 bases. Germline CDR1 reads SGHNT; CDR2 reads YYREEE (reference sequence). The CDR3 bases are TGTGCCAGCAGCTTGGACTTGACAGCCCCTGATGACTACGAGCAGTACTTC. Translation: CASSLDLTAPDDYEQYF.

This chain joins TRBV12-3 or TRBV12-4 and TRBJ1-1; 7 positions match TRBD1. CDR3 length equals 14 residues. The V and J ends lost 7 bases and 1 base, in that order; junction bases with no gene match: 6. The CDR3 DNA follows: TGTGCCAGCATTAACAGGGGTGGGAACACTGAAGCTTTCTTT. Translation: CASINRGGNTEAFF.

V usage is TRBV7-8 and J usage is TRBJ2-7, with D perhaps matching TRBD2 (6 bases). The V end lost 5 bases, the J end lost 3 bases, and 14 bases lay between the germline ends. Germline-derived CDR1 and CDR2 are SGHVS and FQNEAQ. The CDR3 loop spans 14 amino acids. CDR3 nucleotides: TGTGCCAGCAGCCCACTTCGGGACTTCTACGAGCAGTACTTC. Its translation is CASSPLRDFYEQYF.

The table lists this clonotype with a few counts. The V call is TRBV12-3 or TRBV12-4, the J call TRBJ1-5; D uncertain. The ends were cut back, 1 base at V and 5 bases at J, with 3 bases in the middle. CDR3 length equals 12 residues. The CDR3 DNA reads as TGTGCCAGCAGTTTAGGGGATCAGCCCCAGCATTTT. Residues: CASSLGDQPQHF.

CDR3 sequence: CASTPSGHNEQFF. The DNA for the CDR3 is TGTGCCAGCACCCCCTCCGGGCATAATGAGCAGTTCTTC. The V and J genes are TRBV6-5 and TRBJ2-1; D unclear. The CDR3 runs to 13 residues. Germline assignment: CDR1 MNHEY and CDR2 SVGAGI. Trimming removed 7 bases at V and 7 bases at J, with 14 bases between.

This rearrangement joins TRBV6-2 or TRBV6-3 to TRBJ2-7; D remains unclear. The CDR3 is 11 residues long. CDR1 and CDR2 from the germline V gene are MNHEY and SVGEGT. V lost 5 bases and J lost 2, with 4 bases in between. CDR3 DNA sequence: TGTGCCAGCAGTCCTGCCTACGAGCAGTACTTC. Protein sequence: CASSPAYEQYF.

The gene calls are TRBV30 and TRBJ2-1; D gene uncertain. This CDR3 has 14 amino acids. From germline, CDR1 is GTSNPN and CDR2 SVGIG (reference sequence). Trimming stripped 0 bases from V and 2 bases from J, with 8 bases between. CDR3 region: CAWSVIDPYNEQFF. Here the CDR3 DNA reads TGTGCCTGGAGTGTAATAGACCCCTACAATGAGCAGTTCTTC.

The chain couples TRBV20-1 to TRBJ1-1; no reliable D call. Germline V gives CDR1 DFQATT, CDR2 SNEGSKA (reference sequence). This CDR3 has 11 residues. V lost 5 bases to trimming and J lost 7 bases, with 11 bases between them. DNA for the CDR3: TGCAGTGCTTCCCCGGGCTATGAAGCTTTCTTT. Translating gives CSASPGYEAFF.

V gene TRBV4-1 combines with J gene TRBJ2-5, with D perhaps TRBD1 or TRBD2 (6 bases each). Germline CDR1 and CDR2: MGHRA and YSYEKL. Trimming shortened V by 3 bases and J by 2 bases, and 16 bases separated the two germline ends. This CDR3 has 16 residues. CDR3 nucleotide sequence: TGCGCCAGCAGCCAGGGGGATCGGGGGCCACAAGAGACCCAGTACTTC. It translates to CASSQGDRGPQETQYF.

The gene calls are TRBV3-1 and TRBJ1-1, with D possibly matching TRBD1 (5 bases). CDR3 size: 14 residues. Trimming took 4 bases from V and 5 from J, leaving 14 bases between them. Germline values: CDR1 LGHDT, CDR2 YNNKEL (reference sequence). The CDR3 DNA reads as TGTGCCAGCAGCCCTCTAAAGGGGCTGACTGAAGCTTTCTTT. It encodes CASSPLKGLTEAFF.

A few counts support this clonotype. The CDR3, as DNA: TGCAGCGTTGAAGGGGGGGGCTATGGCTACACCTTC. It is translated as CSVEGGGYGYTF. This chain joins TRBV29-1 and TRBJ1-2; D perhaps matches TRBD1 (5 bases). This CDR3 has 12 residues. V was trimmed by 1 base and J by 4 bases, leaving 7 bases between them. Looked up from germline, CDR1 is SQVTM and CDR2 is ANQGSEA.

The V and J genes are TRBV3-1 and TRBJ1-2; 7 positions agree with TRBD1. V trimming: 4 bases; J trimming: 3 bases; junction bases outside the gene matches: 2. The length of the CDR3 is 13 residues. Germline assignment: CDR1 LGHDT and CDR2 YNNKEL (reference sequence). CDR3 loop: CASSPGQHYGYTF. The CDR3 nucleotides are TGTGCCAGCAGCCCGGGACAGCACTATGGCTACACCTTC.